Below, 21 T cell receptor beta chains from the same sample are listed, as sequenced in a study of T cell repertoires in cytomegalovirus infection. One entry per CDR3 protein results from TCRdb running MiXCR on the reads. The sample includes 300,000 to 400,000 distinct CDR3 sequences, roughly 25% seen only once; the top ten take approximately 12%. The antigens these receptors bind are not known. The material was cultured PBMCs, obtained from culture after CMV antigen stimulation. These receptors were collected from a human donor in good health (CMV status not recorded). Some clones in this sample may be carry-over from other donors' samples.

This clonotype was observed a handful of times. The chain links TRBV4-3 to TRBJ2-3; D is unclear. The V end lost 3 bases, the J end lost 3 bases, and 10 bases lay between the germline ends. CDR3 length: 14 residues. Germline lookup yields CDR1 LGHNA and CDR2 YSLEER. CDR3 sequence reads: CASSHSGSTDTQYF. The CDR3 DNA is TGCGCCAGCAGCCATTCAGGCAGTACAGATACGCAGTATTTT.

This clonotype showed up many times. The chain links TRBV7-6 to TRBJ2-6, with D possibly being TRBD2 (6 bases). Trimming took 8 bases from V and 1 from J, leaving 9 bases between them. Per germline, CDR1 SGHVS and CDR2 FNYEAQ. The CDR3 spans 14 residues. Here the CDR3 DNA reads TGTGCCAGCGGTGGGACTTCTGGGGCCAACGTCCTGACTTTC. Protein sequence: CASGGTSGANVLTF.

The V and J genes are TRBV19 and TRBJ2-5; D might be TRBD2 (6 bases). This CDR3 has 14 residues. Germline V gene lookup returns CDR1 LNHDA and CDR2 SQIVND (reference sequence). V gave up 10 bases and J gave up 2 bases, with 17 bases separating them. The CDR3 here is CAIGTGGSQETQYF. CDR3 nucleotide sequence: TGTGCCATAGGAACTGGGGGGTCACAAGAGACCCAGTACTTC.

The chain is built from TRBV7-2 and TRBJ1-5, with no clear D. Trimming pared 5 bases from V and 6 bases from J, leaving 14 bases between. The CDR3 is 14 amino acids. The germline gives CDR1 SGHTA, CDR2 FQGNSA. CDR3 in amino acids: CASSRDETAQPQHF. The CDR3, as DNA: TGTGCCAGCAGCCGAGACGAGACGGCTCAGCCCCAGCATTTT. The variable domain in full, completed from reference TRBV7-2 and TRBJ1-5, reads GAGVSQSPSNKVTEKGKDVELRCDPISGHTALYWYRQSLGQGLEFLIYFQGNSAPDKSGLPSDRFSAERTGGSVSTLTIQRTQQEDSAVYLCASSRDETAQPQHFGDGTRLSIL.

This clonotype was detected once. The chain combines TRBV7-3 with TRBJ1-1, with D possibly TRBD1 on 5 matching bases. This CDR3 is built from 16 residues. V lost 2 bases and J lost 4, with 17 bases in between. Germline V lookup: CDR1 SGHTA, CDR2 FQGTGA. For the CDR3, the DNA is TGTGCCAGCAGCTTAGGGACCGCCATTGGGGGCACTGAAGCTTTCTTT. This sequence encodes CASSLGTAIGGTEAFF. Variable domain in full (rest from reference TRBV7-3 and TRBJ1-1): GAGVSQTPSNKVTEKGKYVELRCDPISGHTALYWYRQSLGQGPEFLIYFQGTGAADDSGLPNDRFFAVRPEGSVSTLKIQRTERGDSAVYLCASSLGTAIGGTEAFFGQGTRLTVV.

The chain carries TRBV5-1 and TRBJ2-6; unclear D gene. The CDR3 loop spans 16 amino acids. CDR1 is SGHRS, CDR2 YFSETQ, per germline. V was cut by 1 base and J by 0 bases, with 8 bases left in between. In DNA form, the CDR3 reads TGCGCCAGCAGCTTGAGACCAAACTCTGGGGCCAACGTCCTGACTTTC. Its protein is CASSLRPNSGANVLTF. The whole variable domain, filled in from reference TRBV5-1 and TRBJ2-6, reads KAGVTQTPRYLIKTRGQQVTLSCSPISGHRSVSWYQQTPGQGLQFLFEYFSETQRNKGNFPGRFSGRQFSNSRSEMNVSTLELGDSALYLCASSLRPNSGANVLTFGAGSRLTVL.

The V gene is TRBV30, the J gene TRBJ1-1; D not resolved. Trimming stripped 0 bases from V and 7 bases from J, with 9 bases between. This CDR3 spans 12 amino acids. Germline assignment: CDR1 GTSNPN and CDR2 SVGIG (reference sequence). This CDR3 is CAWSVAPGEAFF. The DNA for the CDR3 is TGTGCCTGGAGTGTAGCCCCAGGTGAAGCTTTCTTT. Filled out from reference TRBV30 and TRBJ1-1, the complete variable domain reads SQTIHQWPATLVQPVGSPLSLECTVEGTSNPNLYWYRQAAGRGLQLLFYSVGIGQISSEVPQNLSASRPQDRQFILSSKKLLLSDSGFYLCAWSVAPGEAFFGQGTRLTVV.

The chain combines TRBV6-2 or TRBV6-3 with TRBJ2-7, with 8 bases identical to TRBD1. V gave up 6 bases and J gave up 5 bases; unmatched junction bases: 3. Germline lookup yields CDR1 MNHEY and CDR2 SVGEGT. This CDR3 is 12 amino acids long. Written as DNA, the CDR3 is TGTGCCAGCAGCCAGACAGGGGACGAGCAGTACTTC. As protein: CASSQTGDEQYF.

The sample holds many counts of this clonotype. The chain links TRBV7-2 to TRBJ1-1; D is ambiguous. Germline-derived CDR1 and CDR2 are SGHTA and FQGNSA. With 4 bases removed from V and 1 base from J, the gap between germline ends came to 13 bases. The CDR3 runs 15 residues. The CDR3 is CASSSLNMKNTEAFF. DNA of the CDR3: TGTGCCAGCAGCTCACTTAATATGAAGAACACTGAAGCTTTCTTT.

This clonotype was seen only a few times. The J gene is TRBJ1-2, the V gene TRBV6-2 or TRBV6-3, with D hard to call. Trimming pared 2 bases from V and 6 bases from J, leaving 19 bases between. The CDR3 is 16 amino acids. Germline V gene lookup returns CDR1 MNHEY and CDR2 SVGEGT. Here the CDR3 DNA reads TGTGCCAGCAGTTACATGGATACCTTACATTTGGATGGCTACACCTTC. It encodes CASSYMDTLHLDGYTF.

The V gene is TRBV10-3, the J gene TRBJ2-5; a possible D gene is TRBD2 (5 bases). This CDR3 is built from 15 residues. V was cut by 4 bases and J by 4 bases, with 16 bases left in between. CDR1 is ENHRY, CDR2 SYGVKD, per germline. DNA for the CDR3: TGTGCCATCAGTGGGGGAGTTGGTGAAGGAGAGACCCAGTACTTC. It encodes CAISGGVGEGETQYF.

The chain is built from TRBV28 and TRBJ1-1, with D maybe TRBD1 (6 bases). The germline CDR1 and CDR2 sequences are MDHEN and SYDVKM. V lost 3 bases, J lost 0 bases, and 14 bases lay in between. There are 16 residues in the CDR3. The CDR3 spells CASSLTGGNLNTEAFF. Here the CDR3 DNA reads TGTGCCAGCAGTTTGACCGGGGGCAATCTGAACACTGAAGCTTTCTTT.

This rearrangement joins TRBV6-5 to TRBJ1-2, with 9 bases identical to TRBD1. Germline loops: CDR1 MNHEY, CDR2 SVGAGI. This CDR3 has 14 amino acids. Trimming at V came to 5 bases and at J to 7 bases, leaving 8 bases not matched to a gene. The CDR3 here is CASSRDRGESGYTF. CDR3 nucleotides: TGTGCCAGCAGTCGCGACAGGGGGGAGTCTGGCTACACCTTC.

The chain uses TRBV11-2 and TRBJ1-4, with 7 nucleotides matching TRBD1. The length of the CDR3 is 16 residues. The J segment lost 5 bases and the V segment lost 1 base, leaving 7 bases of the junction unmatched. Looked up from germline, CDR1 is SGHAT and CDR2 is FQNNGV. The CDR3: CASSLGVRQGNEKLFF. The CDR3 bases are TGTGCCAGCAGCTTAGGGGTGAGACAGGGAAATGAAAAACTGTTTTTT.

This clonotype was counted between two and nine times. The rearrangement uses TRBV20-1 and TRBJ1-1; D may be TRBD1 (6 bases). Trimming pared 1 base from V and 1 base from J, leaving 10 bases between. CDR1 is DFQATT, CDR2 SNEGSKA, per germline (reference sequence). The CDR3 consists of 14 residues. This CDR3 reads CSARVPGANTEAFF. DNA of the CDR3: TGCAGTGCTAGAGTCCCGGGGGCGAACACTGAAGCTTTCTTT.

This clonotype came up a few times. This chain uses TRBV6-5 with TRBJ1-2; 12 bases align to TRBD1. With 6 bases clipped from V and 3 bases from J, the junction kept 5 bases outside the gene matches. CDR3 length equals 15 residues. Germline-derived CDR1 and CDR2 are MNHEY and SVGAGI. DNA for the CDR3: TGTGCCAGCAGCTCGGGACAGGGGGCTGACTATGGCTACACCTTC. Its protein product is CASSSGQGADYGYTF.

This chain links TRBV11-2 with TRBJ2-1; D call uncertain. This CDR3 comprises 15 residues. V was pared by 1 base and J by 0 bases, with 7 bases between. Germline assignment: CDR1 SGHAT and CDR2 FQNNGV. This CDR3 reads CASSLAGYSYNEQFF. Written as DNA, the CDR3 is TGTGCCAGCAGCTTAGCGGGTTACTCCTACAATGAGCAGTTCTTC.

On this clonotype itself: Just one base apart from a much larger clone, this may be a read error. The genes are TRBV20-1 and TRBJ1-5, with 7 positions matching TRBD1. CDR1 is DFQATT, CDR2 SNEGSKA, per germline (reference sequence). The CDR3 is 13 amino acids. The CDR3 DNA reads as TGCGGTGCTCCACGACAGGGAAAACAGCCCCAGCATTTT. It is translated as CGAPRQGKQPQHF.

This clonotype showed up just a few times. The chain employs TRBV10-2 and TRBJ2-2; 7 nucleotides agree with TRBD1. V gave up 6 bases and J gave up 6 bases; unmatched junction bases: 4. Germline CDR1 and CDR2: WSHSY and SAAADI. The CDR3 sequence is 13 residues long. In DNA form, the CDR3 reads TGCGCCAGCAGCCTGACAGGGCCCGGGGAGCTGTTTTTT. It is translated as CASSLTGPGELFF.

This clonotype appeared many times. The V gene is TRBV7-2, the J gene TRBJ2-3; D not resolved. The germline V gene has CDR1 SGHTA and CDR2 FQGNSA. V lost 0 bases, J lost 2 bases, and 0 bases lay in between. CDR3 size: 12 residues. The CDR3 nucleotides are TGTGCCAGCAGCTTAGCCACAGATACGCAGTATTTT. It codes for CASSLATDTQYF.

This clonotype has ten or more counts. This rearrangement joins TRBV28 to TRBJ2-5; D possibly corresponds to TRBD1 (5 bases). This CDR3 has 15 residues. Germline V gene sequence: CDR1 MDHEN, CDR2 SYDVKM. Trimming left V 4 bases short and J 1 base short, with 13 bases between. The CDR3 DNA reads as TGTGCCAGCAGTTCCCCTGGGGCAGGCCAAGAGACCCAGTACTTC. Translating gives CASSSPGAGQETQYF.